This T cell receptor beta chain was recorded in a study of T cell responses to AZD1222 COVID-19 vaccine. The method was immunoSEQ multiplex PCR; TCRdb's version includes in-frame clones alone and lacks a portion of them. The sample includes more than 150,000 clones, approximately 94% of them seen just once. The receptor was isolated from an adult who received the AZD1222 COVID-19 vaccine. The source was peripheral blood, collected 28 days after the second AZD1222 dose.

The CDR3 sequence: CASSSDRTASYEQYF. As DNA, the CDR3 is TGTGCCAGTAGCTCCGATCGGACAGCTTCCTACGAGCAGTACTTC. The V and J genes are TRBV19 and TRBJ2-7, with D perhaps TRBD1 (6 bases). In germline, CDR1 is LNHDA, CDR2 SQIVND (reference sequence). V lost 6 bases and J lost 1, with 16 bases in between. The CDR3 runs to 15 residues.